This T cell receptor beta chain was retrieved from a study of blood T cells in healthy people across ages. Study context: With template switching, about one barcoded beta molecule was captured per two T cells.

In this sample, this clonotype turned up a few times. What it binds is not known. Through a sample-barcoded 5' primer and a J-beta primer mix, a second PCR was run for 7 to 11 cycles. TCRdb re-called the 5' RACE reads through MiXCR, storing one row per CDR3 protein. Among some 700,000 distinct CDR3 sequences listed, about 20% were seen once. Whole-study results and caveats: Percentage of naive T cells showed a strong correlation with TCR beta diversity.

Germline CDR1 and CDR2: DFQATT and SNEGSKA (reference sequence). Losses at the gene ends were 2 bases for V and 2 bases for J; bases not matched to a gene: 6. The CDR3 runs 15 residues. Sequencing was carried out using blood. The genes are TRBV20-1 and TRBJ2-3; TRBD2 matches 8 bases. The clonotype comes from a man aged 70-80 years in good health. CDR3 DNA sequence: TGCAGTGCTAGATATAGGCGGGGGGTCACAGATACGCAGTATTTT. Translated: CSARYRRGVTDTQYF.